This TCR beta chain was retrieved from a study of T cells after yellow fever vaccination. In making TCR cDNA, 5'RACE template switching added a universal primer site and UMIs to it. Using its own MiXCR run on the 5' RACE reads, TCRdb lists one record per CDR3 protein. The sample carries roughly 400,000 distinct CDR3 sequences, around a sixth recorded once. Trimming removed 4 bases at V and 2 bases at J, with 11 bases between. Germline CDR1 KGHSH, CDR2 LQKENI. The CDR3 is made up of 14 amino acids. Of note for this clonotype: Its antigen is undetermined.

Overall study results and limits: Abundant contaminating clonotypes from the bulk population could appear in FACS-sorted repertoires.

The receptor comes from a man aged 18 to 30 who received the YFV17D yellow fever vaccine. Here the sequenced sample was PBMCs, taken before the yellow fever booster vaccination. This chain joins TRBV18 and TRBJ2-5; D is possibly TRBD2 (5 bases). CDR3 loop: CASSQASGQETQYF. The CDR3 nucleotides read TGTGCCAGCTCACAGGCAAGCGGACAAGAGACCCAGTACTTC. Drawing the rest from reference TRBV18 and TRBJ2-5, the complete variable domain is NAGVMQNPRHLVRRRGQEARLRCSPMKGHSHVYWYRQLPEEGLKFMVYLQKENIIDESGMPKERFSAEFPKEGPSILRIQQVVRGDSAAYFCASSQASGQETQYFGPGTRLLVL.